This T cell receptor beta chain stems from a study of blood T cell repertoires in COVID-19. The wider study: Donors in the United States, Italy and Spain gave samples during acute or convalescent COVID-19. PBMCs, B-cell-depleted T cells, or T cells were the source of the cDNA or gDNA that made up the material.

This CDR3 comprises 14 residues. Germline V gene lookup returns CDR1 MGHDK and CDR2 SYGVNS. The V end was cut by 4 bases, the J end by 4 bases, with 13 bases between. Methods used by the authors: Scientists estimated how many nucleated cells there were by amplifying reference gene primers. Using immunoSEQ multiplex PCR, the repertoire was profiled, and TCRdb retains in-frame clones only, with some absent. V and J calls and clone size are those listed in that table; D and trimming were worked out from the DNA. The sample lists about 64,000 clones; roughly 85% were seen once. The sequence was collected from a middle-aged man with acute or convalescent COVID-19. The genes are TRBV25-1 and TRBJ1-2; D perhaps matches TRBD1 (6 bases). Sequenced sample: peripheral blood. The CDR3 is CASSGGGWSYGYTF. The CDR3 coding sequence is TGTGCCAGCAGTGGGGGGGGCTGGAGCTATGGCTACACCTTC.